These 25 T cell receptor beta chains came from one sample sequenced in a study of brain metastases from non-small cell lung cancer. Assay: immunoSEQ multiplex PCR; the TCRdb copy retains only in-frame clones and omits some. In the table there are approximately 1,800 clones, around 90% of which are singletons. Sequenced: primary lung tumor tissue. The receptors were sampled from a donor aged 40 or over with non-small cell lung cancer.

The chain recombines TRBV9 with TRBJ1-1; weak D call: TRBD1 (6 bases). The CDR3 contains 15 residues. Germline lookup yields CDR1 SGDLS and CDR2 YYNGEE. The germline V and J ends were trimmed by 4 bases and 7 bases, with 20 bases remaining between them. The CDR3 DNA follows: TGTGCCAGCAGCCCGCACCTGCCGGGGGCTGGTGAAGCTTTCTTT. The encoded protein is CASSPHLPGAGEAFF.

This clone appeared a single time. The chain recombines TRBV4-1 with TRBJ1-6; D gene uncertain. Trimming took 0 bases from V and 12 from J, leaving 15 bases between them. Germline assignment: CDR1 MGHRA and CDR2 YSYEKL. The CDR3 covers 15 residues. The CDR3 DNA reads TGCGCCAGCAGCCAAGAATCGAACTCCCAAGGACCCCTCCACTTT. Translation gives CASSQESNSQGPLHF.

This chain joins TRBV6-5 and TRBJ1-5; D might be TRBD1 (5 bases). The CDR3 runs to 15 residues. V was trimmed by 6 bases and J by 3 bases, leaving 15 bases between them. Per the germline V gene, CDR1 is MNHEY and CDR2 is SVGAGI. The CDR3 DNA reads TGTGCCAGCAGCCGGGACGGCGGAAACAATCAGCCCCAGCATTTT. Protein product: CASSRDGGNNQPQHF.

In its sample, this clone is large. This specimen includes other DNA sequences encoding the same CDR3. The chain joins TRBV6-5 to TRBJ2-3, with D possibly TRBD2 on 7 matching bases. The germline CDR1 and CDR2 sequences are MNHEY and SVGAGI. This CDR3 comprises 13 residues. V was clipped by 7 bases and J by 2 bases, with 10 bases between them. As DNA, the CDR3 is TGTGCCAGCAAGGGGGGGAACACAGATACGCAGTATTTT. It translates to CASKGGNTDTQYF.

This sequence joins TRBV2 and TRBJ1-1, with 8 bases lining up with TRBD1. CDR1 and CDR2 (germline): SNHLY, FYNNEI. Trimming cost V 6 bases and J 0 bases; bases outside gene matches: 3. The CDR3 consists of 14 residues. The CDR3 loop reads CASRGTGLNTEAFF. The CDR3 region has the DNA TGTGCCAGCAGGGGGACAGGCCTGAACACTGAAGCTTTCTTT.

The chain employs TRBV6-1 and TRBJ2-7; a weak D match, TRBD1 (5 bases). The CDR3 covers 13 residues. CDR1 is MNHNS, CDR2 SASEGT, per germline. The V end lost 5 bases, the J end lost 3 bases, and 11 bases lay between the germline ends. CDR3 nucleotides: TGTGCCAGCAGTAGGCCACAGGACTACGAGCAGTACTTC. As protein: CASSRPQDYEQYF.

The chain joins TRBV5-1 to TRBJ2-3, with 7 bases matching TRBD2. After removal of 2 bases from V and 2 bases from J, the junction contained 8 bases not matched to a gene. Germline CDR1 reads SGHRS; CDR2 reads YFSETQ. The CDR3 is 16 amino acids. The chain's CDR3 is CASSFEAGRPTDTQYF. CDR3 bases: TGCGCCAGCAGCTTTGAAGCGGGGCGTCCCACAGATACGCAGTATTTT. Full variable domain (remainder filled in from reference TRBV5-1 and TRBJ2-3): KAGVTQTPRYLIKTRGQQVTLSCSPISGHRSVSWYQQTPGQGLQFLFEYFSETQRNKGNFPGRFSGRQFSNSRSEMNVSTLELGDSALYLCASSFEAGRPTDTQYFGPGTRLTVL.

This rearrangement joins TRBV29-1 to TRBJ2-7, with a possible D match to TRBD2 (6 bases). This CDR3 region has 12 residues. Germline loops: CDR1 SQVTM, CDR2 ANQGSEA. Trimming took off 7 bases at V and 0 bases at J, with 10 bases between the two ends. CDR3 protein: CSGGDFSYEQYF. The CDR3 nucleotides read TGCAGCGGTGGGGACTTCTCCTACGAGCAGTACTTC.

This clone was recorded once. This chain uses TRBV7-9 with TRBJ1-4; D is perhaps TRBD1 (6 bases). CDR1 is SEHNR, CDR2 FQNEAQ, per germline (reference sequence). This CDR3 is built from 13 residues. Trimming removed 4 bases at V and 8 bases at J, with 11 bases between. The DNA for the CDR3 is TGTGCCAGCAGCTGGGGGGGCCAGGAAAAACTGTTTTTT. This encodes CASSWGGQEKLFF.

This chain links TRBV18 with TRBJ1-4, with 7 positions matching TRBD1. The CDR3 sequence is 14 residues long. Germline V gene sequence: CDR1 KGHSH, CDR2 LQKENI. Germline trimming cut 0 bases from V and 8 bases from J; bases unmatched to any gene: 3. The CDR3 loop reads CASSPPGTDEKLFF. The CDR3 DNA reads TGTGCCAGCTCACCACCCGGGACAGACGAAAAACTGTTTTTT.

V and J are TRBV5-5 and TRBJ2-1; 13 bases map to TRBD2. CDR3 length equals 15 residues. The V gene's germline CDR1 is SGHKS and CDR2 YYEKEE (reference sequence). V shed 4 bases and J 12 bases; nucleotides not matched to a gene: 10. The CDR3 DNA follows: TGTGCCAGCAGCGCCACTAGCGGGGGGGCCGTTCGGCAGTTCTTC. Protein: CASSATSGGAVRQFF.

V usage is TRBV7-6 and J usage is TRBJ2-7, with 8 nucleotides matching TRBD1. V shed 5 bases and J 2 bases; nucleotides not matched to a gene: 8. CDR1 and CDR2 (germline): SGHVS, FNYEAQ. This CDR3 has 15 amino acids. The CDR3: CASSPRQGWTYEQYF. The CDR3 DNA reads as TGTGCCAGCAGCCCGAGACAGGGGTGGACCTACGAGCAGTACTTC.

The gene calls are TRBV19 and TRBJ1-2; no definite D call. The CDR3 contains 15 residues. Germline V gene lookup returns CDR1 LNHDA and CDR2 SQIVND (reference sequence). Trimming stripped 3 bases from V and 2 bases from J, with 13 bases between. The CDR3 protein is CASSIVNSVNYGYTF. CDR3 in DNA: TGTGCCAGTAGTATTGTGAACAGTGTAAACTATGGCTACACCTTC.

V and J are TRBV9 and TRBJ2-5; D is ambiguous. Germline CDR1 reads SGDLS; CDR2 reads YYNGEE. V was pared by 0 bases and J by 4 bases, with 13 bases between. The CDR3 runs 15 residues. The chain's CDR3 is CASSVGPTWLETQYF. CDR3 bases: TGTGCCAGCAGCGTAGGTCCTACCTGGTTAGAGACCCAGTACTTC.

The chain is built from TRBV9 and TRBJ2-6, with no clear D. The ends were cut back, 0 bases at V and 0 bases at J, with 10 bases in the middle. Germline V gene lookup returns CDR1 SGDLS and CDR2 YYNGEE. The CDR3 spans 17 residues. For the CDR3, the DNA is TGTGCCAGCAGCGTAGTCTACTCTTACTCTGGGGCCAACGTCCTGACTTTC. Residues: CASSVVYSYSGANVLTF.

This clone showed up just a few times. The CDR3 reads CASSQGQQVQKLFF. CDR3 sequence (DNA): TGCGCCAGCAGCCAAGGCCAACAGGTACAAAAACTGTTTTTT. V gene TRBV4-1 combines with J gene TRBJ1-4, with D perhaps TRBD1 (5 bases). Germline V gives CDR1 MGHRA, CDR2 YSYEKL. The CDR3 has 14 residues. Between the trimmed V and J ends, which lost 1 base and 9 bases, there was a span of 12 bases.

This clone was detected only a few times. The chain combines TRBV19 with TRBJ2-2, with 8 bases identical to TRBD2. This CDR3 is built from 13 residues. CDR1 is LNHDA, CDR2 SQIVND, per germline (reference sequence). Written as DNA, the CDR3 is TGTGCGAGCGGGGGCCTCGTCACCGGGGAGCTGTTTTTT. Translation gives CASGGLVTGELFF.

This clone was counted between two and nine times. The rearrangement links TRBV27 to TRBJ1-6, with TRBD1 identical over 9 bases. This CDR3 is 14 amino acids long. J was trimmed by 10 bases and V by 3 bases; bases with no gene match: 4. In germline, CDR1 is MNHEY, CDR2 SMNVEV (reference sequence). In DNA form, the CDR3 reads TGTGCCAGCAGTTTGGGACAGGGTAGATCACCCCTCCACTTT. The encoded protein is CASSLGQGRSPLHF.

This sequence joins TRBV27 and TRBJ2-7, with a weak D call TRBD2 (6 bases). Germline V gene data show CDR1 as MNHEY and CDR2 as SMNVEV (reference sequence). Trimming pared 2 bases from V and 4 bases from J, leaving 15 bases between. The CDR3 has 15 amino acids. The CDR3 is CASSLPSGVGYEQYF. CDR3 sequence (DNA): TGTGCCAGCAGTTTACCCTCGGGGGTGGGGTACGAGCAGTACTTC.

The chain employs TRBV24-1 and TRBJ2-3, with 9 bases fitting TRBD1. This CDR3 has 16 residues. J lost 4 bases, V lost 3 bases, and 7 bases had no gene match. CDR1 is KGHDR, CDR2 SFDVKD, per germline. The CDR3 DNA sequence: TGTGCCACCAGTGATCCCGGGACAGGGTATTCAGATACGCAGTATTTT. It specifies CATSDPGTGYSDTQYF.

This clone was picked up a small number of times. The chain is built from TRBV4-1 and TRBJ1-2, with a weak D call TRBD1 (6 bases). Trimming pared 4 bases from V and 7 bases from J, leaving 16 bases between. The CDR3 contains 14 residues. CDR1 and CDR2 from the germline V gene are MGHRA and YSYEKL. The CDR3 sequence is CASSLRGGVFGYTF. DNA for the CDR3: TGCGCCAGCAGCCTGAGAGGGGGAGTGTTTGGCTACACCTTC.

As for this clone: A junction end diverges from the germline sequence, so it may reflect a read error. The J gene is TRBJ1-3, the V gene TRBV6-6; TRBD1 agrees at 9 bases. Germline values: CDR1 MNHNY, CDR2 SVGAGI (reference sequence). The CDR3 runs 17 residues. CDR3 loop: CANSLYRGQGSGNTIYF. The DNA of the CDR3 is TGTGCCAACAGTCTATACAGGGGGCAAGGATCTGGAAACACCATATATTTT.

V gene TRBV7-9 combines with J gene TRBJ2-3; D is possibly TRBD1 (6 bases). Germline V lookup: CDR1 SEHNR, CDR2 FQNEAQ (reference sequence). The CDR3 length is 12 residues. Trimming took off 5 bases at V and 6 bases at J, with 9 bases between the two ends. CDR3 in DNA: TGTGCCAGCAGCCACAGGGCTGATACGCAGTATTTT. Protein: CASSHRADTQYF.

The chain couples TRBV7-6 to TRBJ2-1; 7 bases line up with TRBD2. V was clipped by 5 bases and J by 2 bases; unmatched bases: 6. Germline values: CDR1 SGHVS, CDR2 FNYEAQ. This CDR3 has 15 amino acids. The chain's CDR3 is CASSRRGEAYNEQFF. CDR3 bases: TGTGCCAGCAGCCGTCGGGGGGAGGCCTACAATGAGCAGTTCTTC. Filled out from reference TRBV7-6 and TRBJ2-1, the complete variable domain reads GAGVSQSPRYKVTKRGQDVALRCDPISGHVSLYWYRQALGQGPEFLTYFNYEAQQDKSGLPNDRFSAERPEGSISTLTIQRTEQRDSAMYRCASSRRGEAYNEQFFGPGTRLTVL.

The chain's CDR3 is CASSPGGTNGYTF. The CDR3 region has the DNA TGTGCCAGCTCACCGGGGGGGACAAATGGCTACACCTTC. V usage is TRBV18 and J usage is TRBJ1-2; maybe TRBD1 (6 bases). Germline V gene lookup returns CDR1 KGHSH and CDR2 LQKENI. V lost 3 bases and J 6 bases, leaving 11 bases between the germline ends. This CDR3 is 13 amino acids long.